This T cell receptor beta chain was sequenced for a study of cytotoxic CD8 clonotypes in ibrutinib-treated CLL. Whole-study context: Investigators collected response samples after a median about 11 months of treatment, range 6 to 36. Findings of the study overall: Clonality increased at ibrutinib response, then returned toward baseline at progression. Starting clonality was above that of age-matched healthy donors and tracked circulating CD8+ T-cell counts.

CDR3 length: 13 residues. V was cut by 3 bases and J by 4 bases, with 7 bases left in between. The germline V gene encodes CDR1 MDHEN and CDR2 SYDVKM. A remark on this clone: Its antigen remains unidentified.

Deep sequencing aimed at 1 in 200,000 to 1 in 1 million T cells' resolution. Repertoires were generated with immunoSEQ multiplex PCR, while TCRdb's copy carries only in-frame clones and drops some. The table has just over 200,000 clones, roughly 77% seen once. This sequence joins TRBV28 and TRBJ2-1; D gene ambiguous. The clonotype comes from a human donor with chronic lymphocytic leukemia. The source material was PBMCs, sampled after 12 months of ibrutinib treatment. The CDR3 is CASSLDAYNEQFF. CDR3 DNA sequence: TGTGCCAGCAGTTTGGACGCGTACAATGAGCAGTTCTTC.